These T cell receptor beta chains were read from a single sample in a study of vaccination and CD4 T cells after COVID-19. Their cognate antigens are unknown. TCRdb used MiXCR to reprocess the PCR reads, holding one entry per CDR3 protein. This table holds some 7,300 distinct CDR3 sequences, just under 40% found once. Input material: CD4+ T cells from blood, cultured in vitro. These TCRs come from a human donor in good health. The CDR3 runs from the conserved cysteine through the conserved F or W. The D gene is left open where the match is weak. A row's size may be missing; if present it is once, few, many or a size class.

v_gene	abundance	len	j_gene	d_gene	CDR3nt	CDR3aa
TRBV15	few	13	TRBJ2-2	TRBD1	TGTGCCACCGAGGACAGGCCGACCGGGGAGCTGTTTTTT	CATEDRPTGELFF
TRBV6-1	.	14	TRBJ2-1	TRBD2	TGTGCCAGCAAGGGACTAGCGGGAGCGAATGAGCAGTTCTTC	CASKGLAGANEQFF
TRBV27	few	15	TRBJ2-2	.	TGTGCCAGCAGTCCCTGGGGGAATTTCCCGGGGGAGCTGTTTTTT	CASSPWGNFPGELFF
TRBV6-1	few	13	TRBJ1-2	.	TGTGCCAGCAGGAGTCCCAGTGGTTTCGGCTACACCTTC	CASRSPSGFGYTF
TRBV5-6	.	14	TRBJ1-2	TRBD1	TGTGCCAGCAGACCCTGGGACAGCGGTTGGGGCTACACCTTC	CASRPWDSGWGYTF
TRBV4-1	.	18	TRBJ2-1	.	TGCGCCAGCAGCCAAGTAGACTTGGGGCTTTTCATTTACAATGAGCAGTTCTTC	CASSQVDLGLFIYNEQFF
TRBV7-6	.	14	TRBJ1-2	TRBD1	TGTGCCAGCAGCAACGACAGGGCAAGTCGTGGCTACACCTTC	CASSNDRASRGYTF
TRBV20-1	.	14	TRBJ1-1	.	TGCAGTGCTAGAAAAGGGGCCCAGAACACTGAAGCTTTCTTT	CSARKGAQNTEAFF
TRBV20-1	few	15	TRBJ2-7	.	TGCAGTGCTAGTTTATCAGCACAGGGCGACTACGAGCAGTACTTC	CSASLSAQGDYEQYF
TRBV6-1	.	13	TRBJ1-2	.	TGTGCCAGCTTACGAGGTTTGGACTATGGCTACACCTTC	CASLRGLDYGYTF
TRBV7-9	.	12	TRBJ2-7	.	TGTGCCAGCACTATCGGTTCGGGGGAGCAGTACTTC	CASTIGSGEQYF
TRBV10-1	.	12	TRBJ2-3	.	TGCGCCAGCAGTGAGTCGGTGAATACGCAGTATTTT	CASSESVNTQYF
TRBV19	.	15	TRBJ2-3	TRBD2	TGTGCCAGTAGTCCCGGACTAGCGGGTACCAGTACGCAGTATTTT	CASSPGLAGTSTQYF
TRBV10-3	.	13	TRBJ2-7	.	TGTGCCATCAGTTTCGACCGAGGATACGAGCAGTACTTC	CAISFDRGYEQYF
TRBV2	hyperexpanded	12	TRBJ1-5	.	TGTGCCAGCAGCATGGACAATCAGCCCCAGCATTTT	CASSMDNQPQHF
TRBV29-1	.	12	TRBJ1-2	.	TGCAGCGTTGCGGGGTTTAATTATGGCTACACCTTC	CSVAGFNYGYTF
TRBV11-3	few	13	TRBJ1-2	TRBD1	TGTGCCAGCAGTCTCGGACAGGGCTTTGGCTACACCTTC	CASSLGQGFGYTF
TRBV6-1	few	15	TRBJ2-5	.	TGTGCCAGCAAAGCCTCTGCGGGGGCCGGTGGGGCCCAGTACTTC	CASKASAGAGGAQYF
TRBV3-1	.	14	TRBJ1-1	.	TGTGCCAACGAAAATAAAAGGGAGAACACTGAAGCTTTCTTT	CANENKRENTEAFF
TRBV30	.	13	TRBJ1-1	.	TGTGCCTGGAGTGCGACACTTAACACTGAAGCTTTCTTT	CAWSATLNTEAFF
TRBV2	few	14	TRBJ1-5	.	TGTGCCAGCAGTGTGGCTGGTAGCAATCAGCCCCAGCATTTT	CASSVAGSNQPQHF
TRBV6-1	hyperexpanded	15	TRBJ1-5	.	TGTGCCAGCACCCCGGGACCCCTTCCTTATCAGCCCCAGCATTTT	CASTPGPLPYQPQHF
TRBV19	.	12	TRBJ1-1	TRBD1	TGTGCCAGTGCCCTCAGCACAGGGGGAGCTTTCTTT	CASALSTGGAFF
TRBV6-4	.	16	TRBJ2-1	TRBD2	TGTGCCAGGGTTTATTCGGGGGGAAGCTCCTACAATGAGCAGTTCTTC	CARVYSGGSSYNEQFF
TRBV20-1	few	14	TRBJ1-2	.	TGCAGTGCTAGAGATCGGTTTTCGGAAAACGGCTACACCTTC	CSARDRFSENGYTF
TRBV27	few	13	TRBJ1-2	TRBD1	TGTGCCAGCAGTCTTACAGGGGTAAGGGGCTACACCTTC	CASSLTGVRGYTF
TRBV5-1	.	13	TRBJ1-6	.	TGCGCCAGCAGCTTGGGGGTTAATTCACCCCTCCACTTT	CASSLGVNSPLHF
TRBV10-3	.	12	TRBJ2-7	.	TGTGCCATCAGGGAGGACCGCTACGAGCAGTACTTC	CAIREDRYEQYF
TRBV6-1	.	15	TRBJ1-5	.	TGTGCCAGCAGTAACACAGGGAATAGCAATCAGCCCCAGCATTTT	CASSNTGNSNQPQHF
TRBV7-2	.	15	TRBJ2-5	.	TGTGCCAGCAGCTTGGGTCCTAGTTTCCAAGAGACCCAGTACTTC	CASSLGPSFQETQYF